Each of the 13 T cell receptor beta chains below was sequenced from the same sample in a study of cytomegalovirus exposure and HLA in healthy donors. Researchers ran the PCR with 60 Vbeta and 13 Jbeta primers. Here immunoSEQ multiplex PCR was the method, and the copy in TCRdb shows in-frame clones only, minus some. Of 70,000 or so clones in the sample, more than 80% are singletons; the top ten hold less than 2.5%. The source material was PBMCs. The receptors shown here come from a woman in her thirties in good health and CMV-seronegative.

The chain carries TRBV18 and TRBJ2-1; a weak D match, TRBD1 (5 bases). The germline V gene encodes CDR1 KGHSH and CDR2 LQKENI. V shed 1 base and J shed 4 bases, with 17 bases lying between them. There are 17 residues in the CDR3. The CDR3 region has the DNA TGTGCCAGCTCACCACGGTCGCCAGGGATTAGTTACAATGAGCAGTTCTTC. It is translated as CASSPRSPGISYNEQFF.

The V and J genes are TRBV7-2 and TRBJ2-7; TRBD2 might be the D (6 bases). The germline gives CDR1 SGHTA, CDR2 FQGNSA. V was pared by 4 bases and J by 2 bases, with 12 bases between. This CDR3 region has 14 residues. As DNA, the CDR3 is TGTGCCAGCAGCTCGGTGGGGGGAACCTACGAGCAGTACTTC. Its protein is CASSSVGGTYEQYF.

The CDR3 reads CASSERLAGGTSVETQYF. CDR3 nucleotides: TGTGCCAGCAGTGAACGGCTAGCGGGAGGGACCTCCGTGGAGACCCAGTACTTC. This chain joins TRBV6-1 and TRBJ2-5; 12 positions match TRBD2. The length of the CDR3 is 18 residues. Per germline, CDR1 MNHNS and CDR2 SASEGT. Unmatched junction bases numbered 12, after V lost 2 bases and J lost 5 bases.

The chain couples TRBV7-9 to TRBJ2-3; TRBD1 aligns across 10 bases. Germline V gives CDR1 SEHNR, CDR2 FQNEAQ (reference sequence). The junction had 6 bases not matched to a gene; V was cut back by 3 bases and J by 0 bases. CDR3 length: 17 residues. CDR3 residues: CASSLLVGQGSTDTQYF. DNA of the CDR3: TGTGCCAGCAGCTTGCTAGTGGGACAGGGGAGCACAGATACGCAGTATTTT.

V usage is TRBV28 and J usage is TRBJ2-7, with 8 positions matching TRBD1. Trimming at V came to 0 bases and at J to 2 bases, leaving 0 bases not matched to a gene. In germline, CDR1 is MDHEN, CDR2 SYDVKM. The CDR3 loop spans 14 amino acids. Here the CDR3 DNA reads TGTGCCAGCAGTTTATGGACAGGGGCCTACGAGCAGTACTTC. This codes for CASSLWTGAYEQYF. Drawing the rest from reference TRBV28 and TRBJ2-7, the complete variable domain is DVKVTQSSRYLVKRTGEKVFLECVQDMDHENMFWYRQDPGLGLRLIYFSYDVKMKEKGDIPEGYSVSREKKERFSLILESASTNQTSMYLCASSLWTGAYEQYFGPGTRLTVT.

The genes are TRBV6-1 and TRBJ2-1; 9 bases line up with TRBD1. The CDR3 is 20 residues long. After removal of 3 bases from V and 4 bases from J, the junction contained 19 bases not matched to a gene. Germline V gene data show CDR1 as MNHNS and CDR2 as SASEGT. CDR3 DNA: TGTGCCAGCAGTGATCCCGGGACAGGGTACTCACTTGGACTTTACAATGAGCAGTTCTTC. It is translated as CASSDPGTGYSLGLYNEQFF.

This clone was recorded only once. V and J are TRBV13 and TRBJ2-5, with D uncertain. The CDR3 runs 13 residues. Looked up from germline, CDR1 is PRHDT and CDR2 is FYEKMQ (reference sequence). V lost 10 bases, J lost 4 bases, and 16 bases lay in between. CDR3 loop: CAIPPSRRETQYF. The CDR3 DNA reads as TGTGCCATCCCACCATCGAGGAGAGAGACCCAGTACTTC.

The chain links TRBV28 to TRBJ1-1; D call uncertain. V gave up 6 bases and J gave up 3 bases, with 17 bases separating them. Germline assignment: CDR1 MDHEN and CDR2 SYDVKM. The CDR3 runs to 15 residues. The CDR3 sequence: CASSTRHTVYTEAFF. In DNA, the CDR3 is TGTGCCAGCAGCACTCGACACACGGTGTACACTGAAGCTTTCTTT. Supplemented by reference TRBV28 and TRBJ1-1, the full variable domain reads DVKVTQSSRYLVKRTGEKVFLECVQDMDHENMFWYRQDPGLGLRLIYFSYDVKMKEKGDIPEGYSVSREKKERFSLILESASTNQTSMYLCASSTRHTVYTEAFFGQGTRLTVV.

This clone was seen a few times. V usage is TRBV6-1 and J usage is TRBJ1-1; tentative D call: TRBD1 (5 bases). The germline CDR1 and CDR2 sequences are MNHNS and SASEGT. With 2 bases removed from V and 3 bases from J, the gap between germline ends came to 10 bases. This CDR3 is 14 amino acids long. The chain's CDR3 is CASSELGGDTEAFF. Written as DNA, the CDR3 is TGTGCCAGCAGTGAACTGGGGGGGGACACTGAAGCTTTCTTT.

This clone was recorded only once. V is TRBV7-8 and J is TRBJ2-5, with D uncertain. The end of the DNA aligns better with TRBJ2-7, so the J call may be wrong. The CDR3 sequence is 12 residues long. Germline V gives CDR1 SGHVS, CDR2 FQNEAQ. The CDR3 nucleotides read TGTGCCAGCAGCTTAAGAGGCTACGAGCAGTACTTC. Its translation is CASSLRGYEQYF.

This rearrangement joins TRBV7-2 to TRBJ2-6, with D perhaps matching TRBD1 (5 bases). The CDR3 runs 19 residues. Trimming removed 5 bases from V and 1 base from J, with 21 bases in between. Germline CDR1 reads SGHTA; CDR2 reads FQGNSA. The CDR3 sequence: CASSSIRGGMDSGANVLTF. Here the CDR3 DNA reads TGTGCCAGCAGCAGCATAAGGGGCGGAATGGATTCTGGGGCCAACGTCCTGACTTTC.

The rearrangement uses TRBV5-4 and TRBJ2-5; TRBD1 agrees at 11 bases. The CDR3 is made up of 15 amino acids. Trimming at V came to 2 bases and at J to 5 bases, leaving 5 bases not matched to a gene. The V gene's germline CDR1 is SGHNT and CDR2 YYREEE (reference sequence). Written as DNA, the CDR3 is TGTGCCAGCAGCTTTAGGACAGGGGGCGTGGAGACCCAGTACTTC. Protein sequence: CASSFRTGGVETQYF.

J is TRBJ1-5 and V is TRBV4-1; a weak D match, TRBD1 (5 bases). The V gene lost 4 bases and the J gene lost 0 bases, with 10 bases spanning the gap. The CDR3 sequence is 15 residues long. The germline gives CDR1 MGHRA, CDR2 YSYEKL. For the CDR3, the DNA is TGCGCCAGCAGCCCGACAGAATATAGCAATCAGCCCCAGCATTTT. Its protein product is CASSPTEYSNQPQHF.